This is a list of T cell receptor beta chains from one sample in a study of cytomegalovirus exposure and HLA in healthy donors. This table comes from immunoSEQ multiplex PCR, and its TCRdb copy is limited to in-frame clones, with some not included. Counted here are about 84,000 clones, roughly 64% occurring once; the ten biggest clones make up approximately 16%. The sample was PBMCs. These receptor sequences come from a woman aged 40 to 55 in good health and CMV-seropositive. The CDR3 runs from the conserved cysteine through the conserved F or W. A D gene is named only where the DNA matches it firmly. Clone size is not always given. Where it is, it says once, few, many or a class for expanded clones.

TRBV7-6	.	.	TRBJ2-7	CASSSTYYEQYF	TGTGCCAGCAGCTCGACTTACTACGAGCAGTACTTC
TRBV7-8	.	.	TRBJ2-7	CASSFGQSYEQYF	TGTGCCAGCAGCTTTGGACAGTCCTACGAGCAGTACTTC
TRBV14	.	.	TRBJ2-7	CASSQDISGAQYF	TGTGCCAGCAGCCAAGATATTTCGGGAGCGCAGTACTTC
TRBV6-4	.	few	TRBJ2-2	CASRDLNTGELFF	TGTGCCAGCAGGGACTTAAACACCGGGGAGCTGTTTTTT
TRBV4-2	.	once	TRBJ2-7	CASSPGGGLSYEQYF	TGTGCCAGCAGCCCGGGGGGCGGCCTCTCCTACGAGCAGTACTTC
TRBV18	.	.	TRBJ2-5	CASSPRDKETQYF	TGTGCCAGCTCACCCAGGGACAAAGAGACCCAGTACTTC
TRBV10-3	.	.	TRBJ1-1	CAITQGMWDNTEAFF	TGTGCCATCACCCAGGGGATGTGGGATAACACTGAAGCTTTCTTT
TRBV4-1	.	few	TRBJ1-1	CASSPSGGRTEAFF	TGCGCCAGCAGCCCATCGGGGGGTAGGACTGAAGCTTTCTTT
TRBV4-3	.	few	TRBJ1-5	CASSQDRGYQPQHF	TGCGCCAGCAGCCAAGACAGGGGTTATCAGCCCCAGCATTTT
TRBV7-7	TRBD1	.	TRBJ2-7	CASSTGQGNEQYF	TGTGCCAGCAGCACGGGACAGGGTAACGAGCAGTACTTC
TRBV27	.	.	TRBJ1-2	CASSFPGGGYTF	TGTGCCAGCAGTTTCCCCGGGGGTGGCTACACCTTC
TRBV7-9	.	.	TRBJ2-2	CASSLGVLAPNTGELFF	TGTGCCAGCAGCTTAGGAGTCCTAGCGCCAAACACCGGGGAGCTGTTTTTT
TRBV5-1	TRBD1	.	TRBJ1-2	CASSSTGTGVYGYTF	TGCGCCAGCAGCTCCACCGGGACAGGGGTCTATGGCTACACCTTC
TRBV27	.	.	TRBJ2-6	CASSRIESGANVLTF	TGTGCCAGCAGTCGCATCGAGTCTGGGGCCAACGTCCTGACTTTC
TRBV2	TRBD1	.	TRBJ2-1	CASMDRPSYNEQFF	TGTGCCAGCATGGACAGGCCGTCCTACAATGAGCAGTTCTTC
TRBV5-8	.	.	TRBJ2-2	CASRKGANTGELFF	TGTGCCAGCCGGAAGGGGGCGAACACCGGGGAGCTGTTTTTT